A single sample is the source of the 22 T cell receptor beta chains below, sequenced in a study of T cell responses to AZD1222 COVID-19 vaccine. This table comes from immunoSEQ multiplex PCR, and its TCRdb copy is limited to in-frame clones, with some not included. The sample yields 90,000 to 150,000 clones, around 90% seen once. The material was peripheral blood, obtained on day 0 of AZD1222 vaccination. Every receptor here comes from an adult in good health.

This chain connects TRBV5-8 to TRBJ1-6, with 7 bases fitting TRBD1. Germline V gene sequence: CDR1 SGHTS, CDR2 YDEGEE. The CDR3 covers 14 residues. V gave up 4 bases and J gave up 8 bases; unmatched junction bases: 6. In DNA form, the CDR3 reads TGTGCCAGCAGCGTGGCACAGGGGTATTCACCCCTCCACTTT. Protein: CASSVAQGYSPLHF.

The chain employs TRBV5-1 and TRBJ1-1; 9 bases are a match to TRBD1. The V and J ends lost 6 bases and 7 bases, in that order; junction bases with no gene match: 10. Germline V gene data show CDR1 as SGHRS and CDR2 as YFSETQ. The CDR3 is 14 residues long. The CDR3 reads CASTPGRDRDEAFF. CDR3 sequence (DNA): TGCGCCAGCACCCCGGGGAGGGACAGGGATGAAGCTTTCTTT.

The gene calls are TRBV6-2 or TRBV6-3 and TRBJ2-4, with 13 bases that match TRBD2. The CDR3 has 16 amino acids. With 4 bases clipped from V and 6 bases from J, the junction kept 6 bases outside the gene matches. Germline loops: CDR1 MNHEY, CDR2 SVGEGT. CDR3 in DNA: TGTGCCAGCAGTTGGACTAGCGGGGGTGATAGAAACATTCAGTACTTC. This gives the protein CASSWTSGGDRNIQYF.

The V call is TRBV5-6, the J call TRBJ2-7; possibly TRBD1 or TRBD2 for D (6 bases each). The CDR3 totals 15 residues. V was shortened by 4 bases and J by 0 bases, with 14 bases between the two germline ends. Germline V gene lookup returns CDR1 SGHDT and CDR2 YYEEEE. CDR3 sequence: CASSPGDTSSYEQYF. The CDR3 DNA sequence: TGTGCCAGCAGCCCGGGGGACACCAGCTCCTACGAGCAGTACTTC.

V and J are TRBV10-1 and TRBJ1-1; D remains ambiguous. Germline V gene sequence: CDR1 WNHNN, CDR2 SYGVQD (reference sequence). Deletions cut 0 bases from V and 0 bases from J, with 8 bases between. This CDR3 is 15 amino acids long. This CDR3 is CASSESGMMNTEAFF. Here the CDR3 DNA reads TGCGCCAGCAGTGAGTCTGGGATGATGAACACTGAAGCTTTCTTT.

The J gene is TRBJ2-7, the V gene TRBV4-1, with D maybe TRBD2 (6 bases). The CDR3 spans 16 residues. With 4 bases removed from V and 2 bases from J, the gap between germline ends came to 18 bases. Germline CDR1 is MGHRA and CDR2 is YSYEKL. The CDR3 DNA follows: TGCGCCAGCAGCCGCCCATTCAGCCTAGCGACCTACGAGCAGTACTTC. The encoded protein is CASSRPFSLATYEQYF.

The chain combines TRBV4-3 with TRBJ1-4; weak D call: TRBD1 (5 bases). V was cut by 0 bases and J by 7 bases, with 15 bases left in between. The germline V gene encodes CDR1 LGHNA and CDR2 YSLEER. The CDR3 spans 16 residues. The CDR3 is CASSQDRGRRGEKLFF. In DNA form, the CDR3 reads TGCGCCAGCAGCCAAGATCGGGGCAGAAGAGGTGAAAAACTGTTTTTT.

This chain uses TRBV6-5 with TRBJ2-7; 9 nucleotides align to TRBD1. Germline CDR1 MNHEY, CDR2 SVGAGI. This CDR3 has 15 amino acids. After removal of 0 bases from V and 3 bases from J, the junction contained 3 bases not matched to a gene. CDR3 protein: CASSYSGQGFYEQYF. The CDR3, as DNA: TGTGCCAGCAGTTACTCCGGACAGGGGTTCTACGAGCAGTACTTC.

This chain links TRBV19 with TRBJ1-3; D unclear. Germline V gene data show CDR1 as LNHDA and CDR2 as SQIVND (reference sequence). Deletions cut 5 bases from V and 0 bases from J, with 11 bases between. The CDR3 has 15 amino acids. The chain's CDR3 is CASSRTSYSGNTIYF. The CDR3 DNA reads as TGTGCCAGTAGTCGGACTTCCTACTCTGGAAACACCATATATTTT.

DNA for the CDR3: TGTGCCAGCGTACCCGCCGGGGAGCTGTTTTTT. Translation: CASVPAGELFF. The V gene is TRBV7-9, the J gene TRBJ2-2; D is ambiguous. The ends were cut back, 8 bases at V and 6 bases at J, with 7 bases in the middle. Germline values: CDR1 SEHNR, CDR2 FQNEAQ (reference sequence). The CDR3 is made up of 11 amino acids.

The chain couples TRBV4-1 to TRBJ1-1; D perhaps matches TRBD1 (5 bases). V was trimmed by 3 bases and J by 1 base, leaving 15 bases between them. The CDR3 is made up of 16 amino acids. Germline V lookup: CDR1 MGHRA, CDR2 YSYEKL. CDR3 bases: TGCGCCAGCAGCCAGTTATTTCGGGGGGGGAACACTGAAGCTTTCTTT. This sequence encodes CASSQLFRGGNTEAFF.

This rearrangement joins TRBV11-2 to TRBJ2-7, with 8 bases identical to TRBD1. Germline V gene sequence: CDR1 SGHAT, CDR2 FQNNGV. There are 15 residues in the CDR3. Trimming at V came to 4 bases and at J to 5 bases, leaving 10 bases not matched to a gene. The DNA of the CDR3 is TGTGCCAGCAGCTCCCAAAGGGACAGGACCCACGAGCAGTACTTC. Encoded protein: CASSSQRDRTHEQYF.

This clone appeared once. This chain joins TRBV28 and TRBJ1-2; no reliable D call. The V end was cut by 2 bases, the J end by 9 bases, with 10 bases between. Per the germline V gene, CDR1 is MDHEN and CDR2 is SYDVKM. The CDR3 covers 12 residues. CDR3 in DNA: TGTGCCAGCAGTTTAAATTCTCTTAGCTACACCTTC. Translating it yields CASSLNSLSYTF.

V usage is TRBV30 and J usage is TRBJ2-3; TRBD2 matches at 8 bases. Germline loops: CDR1 GTSNPN, CDR2 SVGIG (reference sequence). V dropped 4 bases and J dropped 0; count of bases not matched to a gene: 6. This CDR3 region has 15 residues. The chain's CDR3 is CAWNRGGLSTDTQYF. As DNA, the CDR3 is TGTGCCTGGAATCGGGGGGGCCTGAGCACAGATACGCAGTATTTT.

The genes are TRBV29-1 and TRBJ1-2; 9 bases are shared with TRBD1. V shed 7 bases, J shed 3 bases, and the junction held 3 bases outside the gene matches. The CDR3 sequence is 12 residues long. Looked up from germline, CDR1 is SQVTM and CDR2 is ANQGSEA. Here the CDR3 reads CSGRQGDYGYTF. The DNA of the CDR3 is TGCAGCGGCAGACAGGGGGACTATGGCTACACCTTC. The full variable domain, rest sourced from reference TRBV29-1 and TRBJ1-2, is SAVISQKPSRDICQRGTSLTIQCQVDSQVTMMFWYRQQPGQSLTLIATANQGSEATYESGFVIDKFPISRPNLTFSTLTVSNMSPEDSSIYLCSGRQGDYGYTFGSGTRLTVV.

The V gene is TRBV18, the J gene TRBJ2-2, with D maybe TRBD1 (5 bases). This CDR3 spans 18 amino acids. Trimming stripped 3 bases from V and 4 bases from J, with 21 bases between. Germline V gene data show CDR1 as KGHSH and CDR2 as LQKENI. The chain's CDR3 is CASSPAAGPGPGTGELFF. Written as DNA, the CDR3 is TGTGCCAGCTCACCGGCCGCAGGCCCAGGGCCGGGCACCGGGGAGCTGTTTTTT.

The rearrangement uses TRBV27 and TRBJ1-1; a weak D match, TRBD1 (5 bases). CDR3 size: 12 residues. Germline V gene sequence: CDR1 MNHEY, CDR2 SMNVEV (reference sequence). Trimming shortened V by 6 bases and J by 4 bases, and 9 bases separated the two germline ends. In DNA form, the CDR3 reads TGTGCCAGCAGACGGGGGGGCACTGAAGCTTTCTTT. This gives the protein CASRRGGTEAFF.

This rearrangement joins TRBV27 to TRBJ2-7; 7 nucleotides align to TRBD1. Trimming removed 6 bases from V and 2 bases from J; junction bases left unmatched: 7. The CDR3 is 14 amino acids. Germline CDR1 and CDR2: MNHEY and SMNVEV (reference sequence). CDR3 DNA sequence: TGTGCCAGCAGGCCCGGGACAGAAACCTACGAGCAGTACTTC. It yields the protein CASRPGTETYEQYF.

V usage is TRBV10-2 and J usage is TRBJ1-5; D uncertain. This CDR3 is 15 amino acids long. V gave up 2 bases and J gave up 7 bases, with 15 bases separating them. Per germline, CDR1 WSHSY and CDR2 SAAADI. The DNA for the CDR3 is TGCGCCAGCAGTGAGAGGCGGGCTGGGAACCAGCCCCAGCATTTT. Residues: CASSERRAGNQPQHF.

The rearrangement uses TRBV5-1 and TRBJ2-1, with D maybe TRBD2 (6 bases). CDR3 size: 17 residues. CDR1 is SGHRS and CDR2 is YFSETQ in the germline V gene. V gave up 0 bases and J gave up 7 bases, with 20 bases separating them. The CDR3 nucleotides read TGCGCCAGCAGCTTGGTTCAGTCCGGACTAAGGGTAAATGAGCAGTTCTTC. This codes for CASSLVQSGLRVNEQFF.

The chain has TRBV3-1 (or the pseudogene TRBV3-2) and TRBJ1-2; possibly TRBD1 for D (5 bases). Germline lookup yields CDR1 LGHDT and CDR2 YNNKEL (reference sequence). With 0 bases removed from V and 3 bases from J, the gap between germline ends came to 14 bases. The CDR3 covers 16 residues. CDR3 sequence: CASSQETYGAYYGYTF. The DNA of the CDR3 is TGTGCCAGCAGCCAAGAGACTTACGGGGCTTACTATGGCTACACCTTC.

The genes are TRBV10-3 and TRBJ2-7; the D gene is possibly TRBD2 (7 bases). Germline assignment: CDR1 ENHRY and CDR2 SYGVKD. CDR3 length: 14 residues. Between the trimmed V and J ends, which lost 10 bases and 2 bases, there was a span of 18 bases. CDR3 coding DNA: TGTGCCACCCTGGGGGGGCGGCCTACCTACGAGCAGTACTTC. Amino acids: CATLGGRPTYEQYF.